Shown below are 18 T cell receptor beta chains from a single sample sequenced in a study of blood T cells in healthy people across ages. With a J-beta primer mix and a sample-barcoded 5' primer, a second PCR ran about 7 to 12 cycles. TCRdb used MiXCR to reprocess the 5' RACE reads, holding one entry per CDR3 protein. The sample consists of 1.6 million or so distinct CDR3 sequences, about 35% of them appearing once. The sequencing input was blood. Source of these receptors: a woman under 40 in good health.

This clonotype was seen more than once but under ten times. V is TRBV7-9 and J is TRBJ1-2; TRBD1 matches 7 bases. Germline V gives CDR1 SEHNR, CDR2 FQNEAQ (reference sequence). The CDR3 has 19 amino acids. V lost 5 bases to trimming and J lost 7 bases; unmatched junction nucleotides: 25. CDR3 nucleotide sequence: TGTGCCAGCAGCCCTAGGGCCCGACAGGGTACGGGGAGCACTGGTGGCTACACCTTC. Translated: CASSPRARQGTGSTGGYTF.

This clonotype has a handful of counts. The chain uses TRBV6-2 or TRBV6-3 and TRBJ1-4; D is undetermined. In germline, CDR1 is MNHEY, CDR2 SVGEGT. The CDR3 loop spans 15 amino acids. The V end lost 6 bases, the J end lost 0 bases, and 11 bases lay between the germline ends. CDR3 in DNA: TGTGCCAGCAGCCGGGCTTCGGCAACTAATGAAAAACTGTTTTTT. It is translated as CASSRASATNEKLFF.

About this clonotype: One junction end does not reproduce the germline sequence, and a read error may be involved. The chain uses TRBV9 and TRBJ2-3, with 8 bases matching TRBD1. Germline-derived CDR1 and CDR2 are SGDLS and YYNGEE. The CDR3 totals 15 residues. The CDR3 loop is CAGSARGQGADTQYF. The CDR3 bases are TGTGCCGGCAGCGCAAGAGGACAGGGCGCAGATACGCAGTATTTT.

This clonotype occurred a few times. The rearrangement joins TRBV5-1 to TRBJ1-2; possible D gene TRBD1, 6 bases. V gave up 4 bases and J gave up 1 base, with 29 bases separating them. Germline CDR1 SGHRS, CDR2 YFSETQ. The CDR3 loop spans 20 amino acids. This chain's CDR3 is CASSPAGGGAIRENNYGYTF. In DNA, the CDR3 is TGCGCCAGCAGCCCCGCCGGAGGGGGGGCGATCCGCGAGAATAACTATGGCTACACCTTC. The full variable domain, its missing parts supplied by reference TRBV5-1 and TRBJ1-2, is KAGVTQTPRYLIKTRGQQVTLSCSPISGHRSVSWYQQTPGQGLQFLFEYFSETQRNKGNFPGRFSGRQFSNSRSEMNVSTLELGDSALYLCASSPAGGGAIRENNYGYTFGSGTRLTVV.

A few counts support this clonotype. The rearrangement uses TRBV11-2 and TRBJ2-1, with D perhaps TRBD1 or TRBD2 (6 bases each). Between the trimmed V and J ends, which lost 1 base and 8 bases, there was a span of 12 bases. CDR1 SGHAT and CDR2 FQNNGV come from the germline V gene. The CDR3 spans 14 residues. The CDR3 coding sequence is TGTGCCAGCAGCTTAGTGAGGGGGGCGCATGAGCAGTTCTTC. This translates into CASSLVRGAHEQFF.

The chain joins TRBV9 to TRBJ2-1; the match to TRBD2 covers 13 bases. The CDR3 contains 20 residues. In germline, CDR1 is SGDLS, CDR2 YYNGEE. The junction had 9 bases not matched to a gene; V was cut back by 0 bases and J by 0 bases. The CDR3 region has the DNA TGTGCCAGCAGCGTAGGTCTTGGACTAGCGGGGGATAACTCCTACAATGAGCAGTTCTTC. As protein: CASSVGLGLAGDNSYNEQFF.

This chain joins TRBV29-1 and TRBJ1-1, with 7 bases aligning to TRBD1. The V and J ends lost 4 bases and 1 base, in that order; junction bases with no gene match: 3. Germline V gives CDR1 SQVTM, CDR2 ANQGSEA. The CDR3 has 13 amino acids. The CDR3 nucleotides are TGCAGCGTTGGATGGACAGGGAACACTGAAGCTTTCTTT. This translates into CSVGWTGNTEAFF.

The chain's CDR3 is CASSLVLASGANVLTF. CDR3 DNA sequence: TGTGCCAGCAGCTTAGTTCTGGCCTCTGGGGCCAACGTCCTGACTTTC. The chain combines TRBV7-9 with TRBJ2-6, with unresolved D. V gave up 1 base and J gave up 0 bases, with 7 bases separating them. Germline CDR1 SEHNR, CDR2 FQNEAQ (reference sequence). This CDR3 has 16 residues.

This clonotype was picked up a small number of times. The chain couples TRBV5-5 to TRBJ1-1; no definite D call. The V gene lost 2 bases and the J gene lost 0 bases, with 8 bases spanning the gap. Germline V gene lookup returns CDR1 SGHKS and CDR2 YYEKEE (reference sequence). This CDR3 spans 14 amino acids. The CDR3 DNA sequence: TGTGCCAGCAGCTTTGACCCGATGAACACTGAAGCTTTCTTT. Amino acid sequence: CASSFDPMNTEAFF. The whole variable domain, remainder taken from reference TRBV5-5 and TRBJ1-1, is DAGVTQSPTHLIKTRGQQVTLRCSPISGHKSVSWYQQVLGQGPQFIFQYYEKEERGRGNFPDRFSARQFPNYSSELNVNALLLGDSALYLCASSFDPMNTEAFFGQGTRLTVV.

Points on this clonotype: This likely comes from a read error, as the CDR3 has no conserved phenylalanine or tryptophan at its end. The chain recombines TRBV27 with TRBJ1-2, with 7 positions matching TRBD1. CDR1 MNHEY and CDR2 SMNVEV come from the germline V gene (reference sequence). V lost 6 bases to trimming and J lost 4 bases; unmatched junction nucleotides: 5. The CDR3 is 13 amino acids. CDR3 nucleotides: TGTGCCAGCAGACGGGACAGCACCTATGGCTACACCTGC. Its protein product is CASRRDSTYGYTC.

This sequence joins TRBV25-1 and TRBJ1-1; no clear D. The V end was cut by 2 bases, the J end by 5 bases, with 15 bases between. The CDR3 consists of 15 residues. Per germline, CDR1 MGHDK and CDR2 SYGVNS. The CDR3 DNA is TGTGCCAGCAGTGAACGGGGTTGGGTAGAGACTGAAGCTTTCTTT. Protein product: CASSERGWVETEAFF. The full variable domain, with the rest looked up from reference TRBV25-1 and TRBJ1-1, is EADIYQTPRYLVIGTGKKITLECSQTMGHDKMYWYQQDPGMELHLIHYSYGVNSTEKGDLSSESTVSRIRTEHFPLTLESARPSHTSQYLCASSERGWVETEAFFGQGTRLTVV.

In this sample, this clonotype turned up many times. This chain uses TRBV20-1 with TRBJ2-7; maybe TRBD1 (6 bases). V lost 0 bases and J 3 bases, leaving 12 bases between the germline ends. The CDR3 contains 14 residues. The germline gives CDR1 DFQATT, CDR2 SNEGSKA (reference sequence). The CDR3 coding sequence is TGCAGTGCTAGAGACGGTCAGGGGTACTACGAGCAGTACTTC. Translated, it gives CSARDGQGYYEQYF.

The chain carries TRBV28 and TRBJ2-7; 11 nucleotides match TRBD2. Trimming at V came to 2 bases and at J to 6 bases, leaving 6 bases not matched to a gene. The CDR3 spans 15 residues. The germline gives CDR1 MDHEN, CDR2 SYDVKM. Here the CDR3 DNA reads TGTGCCAGCAGTTTACACCTAGCGGGAGGTCTCGAGCAGTACTTC. Its protein is CASSLHLAGGLEQYF.

V and J are TRBV20-1 and TRBJ1-4, with 11 bases matching TRBD1. The CDR3 extends over 14 amino acids. Germline loops: CDR1 DFQATT, CDR2 SNEGSKA (reference sequence). Trimming at V came to 5 bases and at J to 8 bases, leaving 7 bases not matched to a gene. The CDR3 DNA reads TGCAGTGCTGCCCTCCGGGACAGGGGGGAAAAACTGTTTTTT. It yields the protein CSAALRDRGEKLFF.

V is TRBV7-6 and J is TRBJ2-7; TRBD2 matches at 8 bases. J was trimmed by 0 bases and V by 4 bases; bases with no gene match: 8. The CDR3 runs 16 residues. Per germline, CDR1 SGHVS and CDR2 FNYEAQ. CDR3 residues: CASSSGGTRGSYEQYF. CDR3 sequence (DNA): TGTGCCAGCAGCTCGGGGGGGACCCGGGGCTCCTACGAGCAGTACTTC.

This clonotype has a handful of counts. The rearrangement links TRBV30 to TRBJ1-5; TRBD1 aligns across 7 bases. Germline CDR1 is GTSNPN and CDR2 is SVGIG (reference sequence). After removal of 4 bases from V and 2 bases from J, the junction contained 2 bases not matched to a gene. CDR3 size: 13 residues. For the CDR3, the DNA is TGTGCCTGGATCGGACAGGGCAATCAGCCCCAGCATTTT. Amino acids: CAWIGQGNQPQHF.

The chain uses TRBV3-1 and TRBJ2-3; the D gene is possibly TRBD2 (6 bases). This CDR3 is 17 amino acids long. Looked up from germline, CDR1 is LGHDT and CDR2 is YNNKEL (reference sequence). Trimming removed 2 bases at V and 7 bases at J, with 22 bases between. Here the CDR3 reads CASSQSLGGSFVYTQYF. In DNA form, the CDR3 reads TGTGCCAGCAGCCAATCCCTGGGGGGTAGTTTTGTTTATACGCAGTATTTT.

This clonotype was detected a few times. The rearrangement joins TRBV6-5 to TRBJ2-1; 9 bases agree with TRBD2. This CDR3 comprises 18 residues. Germline assignment: CDR1 MNHEY and CDR2 SVGAGI. V trimming: 4 bases; J trimming: 9 bases; junction bases outside the gene matches: 19. CDR3 nucleotides: TGTGCCAGCAGTTGGGAAGGTAGCGGGAGAGGGGGCCATATTGAGCAGTTCTTC. Protein: CASSWEGSGRGGHIEQFF.